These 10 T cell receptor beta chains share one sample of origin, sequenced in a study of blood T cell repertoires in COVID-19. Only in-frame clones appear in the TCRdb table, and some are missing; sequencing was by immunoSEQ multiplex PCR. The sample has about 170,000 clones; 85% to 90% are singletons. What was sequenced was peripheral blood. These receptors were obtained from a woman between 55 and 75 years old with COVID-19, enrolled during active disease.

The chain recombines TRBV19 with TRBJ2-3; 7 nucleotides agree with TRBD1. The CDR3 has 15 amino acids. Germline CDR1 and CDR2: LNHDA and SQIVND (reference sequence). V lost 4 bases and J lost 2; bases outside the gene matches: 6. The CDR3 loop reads CASSRRQGYTDTQYF. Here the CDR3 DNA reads TGTGCCAGTAGTAGACGACAGGGATACACAGATACGCAGTATTTT.

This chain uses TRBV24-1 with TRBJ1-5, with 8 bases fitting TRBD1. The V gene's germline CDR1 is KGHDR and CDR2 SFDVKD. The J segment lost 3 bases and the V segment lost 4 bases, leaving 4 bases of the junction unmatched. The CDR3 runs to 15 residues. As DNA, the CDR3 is TGTGCCACCAGTGACCGGACAGGGAACAATCAGCCCCAGCATTTT. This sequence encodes CATSDRTGNNQPQHF.

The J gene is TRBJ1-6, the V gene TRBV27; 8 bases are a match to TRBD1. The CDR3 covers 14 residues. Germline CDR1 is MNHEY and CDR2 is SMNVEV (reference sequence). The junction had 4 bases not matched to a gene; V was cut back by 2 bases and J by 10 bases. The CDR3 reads CASSLSTGGSPLHF. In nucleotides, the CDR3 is TGTGCCAGCAGTTTAAGTACAGGGGGGTCACCCCTCCACTTT.

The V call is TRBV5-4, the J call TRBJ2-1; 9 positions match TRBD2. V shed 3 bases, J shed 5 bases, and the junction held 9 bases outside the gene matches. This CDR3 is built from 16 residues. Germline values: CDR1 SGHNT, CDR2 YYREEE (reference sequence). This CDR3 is CASSSRMSSGNNEQFF. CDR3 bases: TGTGCCAGCAGCTCCAGGATGTCTAGCGGGAACAATGAGCAGTTCTTC.

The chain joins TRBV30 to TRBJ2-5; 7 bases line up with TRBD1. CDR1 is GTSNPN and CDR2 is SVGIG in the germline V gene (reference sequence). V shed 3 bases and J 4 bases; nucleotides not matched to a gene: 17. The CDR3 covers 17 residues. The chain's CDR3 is CAWSLFSGRGWLETQYF. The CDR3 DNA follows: TGTGCCTGGAGCTTATTTTCAGGCAGGGGGTGGTTAGAGACCCAGTACTTC. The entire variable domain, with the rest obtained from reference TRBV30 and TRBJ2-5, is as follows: SQTIHQWPATLVQPVGSPLSLECTVEGTSNPNLYWYRQAAGRGLQLLFYSVGIGQISSEVPQNLSASRPQDRQFILSSKKLLLSDSGFYLCAWSLFSGRGWLETQYFGPGTRLLVL.

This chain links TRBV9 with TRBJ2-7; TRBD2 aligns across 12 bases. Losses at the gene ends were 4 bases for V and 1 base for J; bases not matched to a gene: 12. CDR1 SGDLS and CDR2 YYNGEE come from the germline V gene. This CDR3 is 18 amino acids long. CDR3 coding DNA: TGTGCCAGCAGCCCCCAGTCTCCGACTAGCGGGAGATCCTACGAGCAGTACTTC. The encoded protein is CASSPQSPTSGRSYEQYF.

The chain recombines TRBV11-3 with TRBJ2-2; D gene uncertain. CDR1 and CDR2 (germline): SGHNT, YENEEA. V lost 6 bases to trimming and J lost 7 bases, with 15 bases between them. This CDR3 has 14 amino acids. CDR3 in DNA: TGTGCCAGCAGGCAACCAGGCCGTGGCGGGGAGCTGTTTTTT. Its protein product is CASRQPGRGGELFF.

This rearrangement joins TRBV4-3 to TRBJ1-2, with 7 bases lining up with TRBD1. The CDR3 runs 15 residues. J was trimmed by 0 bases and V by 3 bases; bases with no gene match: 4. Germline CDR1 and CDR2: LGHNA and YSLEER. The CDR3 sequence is CASSHRDRTNYGYTF. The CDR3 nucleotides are TGCGCCAGCAGCCATCGGGACAGAACTAACTATGGCTACACCTTC.

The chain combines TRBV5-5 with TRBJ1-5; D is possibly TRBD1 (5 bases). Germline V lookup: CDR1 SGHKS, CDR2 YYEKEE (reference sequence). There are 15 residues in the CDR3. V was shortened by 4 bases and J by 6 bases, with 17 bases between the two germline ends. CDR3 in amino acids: CASSRDSLGSQPQHF. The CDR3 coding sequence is TGTGCCAGCAGCAGGGACTCCCTGGGCTCTCAGCCCCAGCATTTT.

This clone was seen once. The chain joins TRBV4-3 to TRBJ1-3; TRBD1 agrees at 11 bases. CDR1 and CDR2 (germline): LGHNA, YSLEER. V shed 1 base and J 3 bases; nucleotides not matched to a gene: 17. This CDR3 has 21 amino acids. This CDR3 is CASSQVLTSKAGTGGGNTIYF. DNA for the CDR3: TGCGCCAGCAGCCAAGTCCTAACTAGTAAAGCCGGGACAGGGGGTGGAAACACCATATATTTT.